The sequence of this T cell receptor beta chain was determined in a study of Ad26.COV2.S vaccination and SARS-CoV-2 variants. Study-wide context: In the study, Ad26.COV2.S was injected intramuscularly once, or twice 56 days apart. Study outcomes and limitations: Placebo recipients and vaccine recipients were similar in non-spike TCR breadth. Placebo recipients had lower spike-specific TCR breadth than vaccine recipients.

Treatment denoted: some 20 received Ad26.COV2.S at low or high dose, single or two shots; roughly five received placebo; per-sample allocation not given. Sampling was performed 63 days after the first vaccine or placebo injection. Wuhan-strain spike was delivered by a replication-incompetent Ad26 vector. TCRdb keeps only in-frame clones here, not all; method: immunoSEQ multiplex PCR. The sample contains roughly 350,000 clones, 87% of which appear only once. A word on this clone: Its antigen is unidentified. The same CDR3 arises from other DNA sequences in this sample as well.

The sequenced sample was peripheral blood, obtained in a trial of Ad26.COV2.S vaccine versus placebo. This receptor was taken from a person between 18 and 60 years old who received the Ad26.COV2.S COVID-19 vaccine or a placebo.

Here the CDR3 reads CASSLGMNTEAFF. The CDR3 DNA reads TGTGCCAGCAGCTTGGGCATGAACACTGAAGCTTTCTTT. The V gene is TRBV7-6, the J gene TRBJ1-1; no reliable D call. This CDR3 has 13 residues. Germline V gene data show CDR1 as SGHVS and CDR2 as FNYEAQ. V shed 3 bases and J shed 0 bases, with 5 bases lying between them.